This TCR beta chain was obtained from a study of shared clonotypes between healthy human individuals. Study findings and constraints: On the whole, naive subsets had larger estimated richness than memory subsets had.

V was cut by 0 bases and J by 4 bases, with 16 bases left in between. The germline gives CDR1 LNHDA, CDR2 SQIVND (reference sequence). The CDR3 runs to 16 residues. In the naive CD8 group, cells lacked CD45RO and were positively selected for CCR7, so terminally differentiated effector memory CD45RA+ cells were left out. The assay was carried out at the deep level. The protocol was immunoSEQ multiplex PCR, while the TCRdb copy is restricted to in-frame clones and leaves out a portion. The sample yields about 2 million clones, over 85% seen once. Notes on this clone: Its target is unknown.

The J gene is TRBJ2-7, the V gene TRBV19; D ambiguous. The sequenced sample was naive CD8+ T cells sorted from blood. The origin of this receptor is a man aged 18-30 years in good health. CDR3 in amino acids: CASSIDSEWTIYEQYF. The CDR3 DNA reads as TGTGCCAGTAGTATAGATTCCGAATGGACCATTTACGAGCAGTACTTC. The variable domain in full, completed from reference TRBV19 and TRBJ2-7, reads DGGITQSPKYLFRKEGQNVTLSCEQNLNHDAMYWYRQDPGQGLRLIYYSQIVNDFQKGDIAEGYSVSREKKESFPLTVTSAQKNPTAFYLCASSIDSEWTIYEQYFGPGTRLTVT.